This is a list of T cell receptor beta chains from one sample in a study of cytomegalovirus exposure and HLA in healthy donors. Produced via immunoSEQ multiplex PCR; TCRdb's table is partial and in-frame only. The table lists about 170,000 clones, approximately 65% of them singletons. The sequenced sample was PBMCs. The receptor set was obtained from a man in his forties in good health and CMV-seronegative. Both conserved end residues are part of each CDR3. The D gene is left open where the match is weak. Clone size appears in some rows only: once, few, many, or a class for an expanded clone.

v_gene: TRBV18
len: 13
abundance: NA
j_gene: TRBJ2-7
d_gene: TRBD1
CDR3nt: TGTGCCAGCTCACGCTGGACAGGGATCGAGCAGTACTTC
CDR3aa: CASSRWTGIEQYF

v_gene: TRBV5-1
len: 14
abundance: NA
j_gene: TRBJ1-1
d_gene: NA
CDR3nt: TGCGCCAGCAGCCCGGAGGGGTTGAACACTGAAGCTTTCTTT
CDR3aa: CASSPEGLNTEAFF

v_gene: TRBV2
len: 14
abundance: NA
j_gene: TRBJ2-5
d_gene: NA
CDR3nt: TGTGCCAGCCTAGGAGGGCTAGCACGGGAGACCCAGTACTTC
CDR3aa: CASLGGLARETQYF

v_gene: TRBV18
len: 15
abundance: NA
j_gene: TRBJ2-5
d_gene: TRBD1
CDR3nt: TGTGCCAGCTCACCACGGGGACAGATACAAGAGACCCAGTACTTC
CDR3aa: CASSPRGQIQETQYF

v_gene: TRBV6-5
len: 13
abundance: few
j_gene: TRBJ1-3
d_gene: NA
CDR3nt: TGTGCCAGCAGGCAGGGCTCTGGAAACACCATATATTTT
CDR3aa: CASRQGSGNTIYF

v_gene: TRBV2
len: 15
abundance: NA
j_gene: TRBJ2-7
d_gene: TRBD2
CDR3nt: TGTGCCAGCAGGGGGGTCTCGGGGGGGCCCTACGAGCAGTACTTC
CDR3aa: CASRGVSGGPYEQYF

v_gene: TRBV10-1
len: 17
abundance: NA
j_gene: TRBJ2-2
d_gene: NA
CDR3nt: TGCGCCAGCAGTGATAGAGGACTTAAAACGAACACCGGGGAGCTGTTTTTT
CDR3aa: CASSDRGLKTNTGELFF

v_gene: TRBV27
len: 17
abundance: few
j_gene: TRBJ2-1
d_gene: TRBD2
CDR3nt: TGTGCCAGCAGTTGGGACGTGGGGACTAGCGGGAGCAATGAGCAGTTCTTC
CDR3aa: CASSWDVGTSGSNEQFF

v_gene: TRBV5-8
len: 14
abundance: NA
j_gene: TRBJ1-5
d_gene: NA
CDR3nt: TGTGCAGCCAGCGGGGGGGCAGGCAATCAGCCCCAGCATTTT
CDR3aa: CAASGGAGNQPQHF

v_gene: TRBV9
len: 15
abundance: once
j_gene: TRBJ2-1
d_gene: NA
CDR3nt: TGTGCCAGCAGCGTAGCTTTTGGGAGATACAATGAGCAGTTCTTC
CDR3aa: CASSVAFGRYNEQFF

v_gene: TRBV6-5
len: 14
abundance: NA
j_gene: TRBJ1-2
d_gene: TRBD1
CDR3nt: TGTGCCAGCAGGGAGACAGGGGGAGTTCGTGGCTACACCTTC
CDR3aa: CASRETGGVRGYTF

v_gene: TRBV7-9
len: 15
abundance: NA
j_gene: TRBJ1-2
d_gene: NA
CDR3nt: TGTGCCAGCAGCCCTAGGGGGAGTAGGAACTATGGCTACACCTTC
CDR3aa: CASSPRGSRNYGYTF

v_gene: TRBV5-8
len: 16
abundance: NA
j_gene: TRBJ2-5
d_gene: TRBD2
CDR3nt: TGTGCCAGCAGCCTACTATTTAGCGGGAGACAACAGACCCAGTACTTC
CDR3aa: CASSLLFSGRQQTQYF

v_gene: TRBV29-1
len: 13
abundance: NA
j_gene: TRBJ1-1
d_gene: NA
CDR3nt: TGCAGCGTTGAGGGCAGGGCGAGGACAAGAGCTTTCTTT
CDR3aa: CSVEGRARTRAFF

v_gene: TRBV4-1
len: 16
abundance: NA
j_gene: TRBJ1-1
d_gene: TRBD1
CDR3nt: TGCGCCAGCAGCCAAACCCCGGGACAGAGGAACACTGAAGCTTTCTTT
CDR3aa: CASSQTPGQRNTEAFF

v_gene: TRBV19
len: 16
abundance: once
j_gene: TRBJ1-2
d_gene: TRBD1
CDR3nt: TGTGCCAGTAGTGAAAGGGGGCGAGTTCTTTACGGGGGCTACACCTTC
CDR3aa: CASSERGRVLYGGYTF

v_gene: TRBV27
len: 14
abundance: few
j_gene: TRBJ2-1
d_gene: TRBD2
CDR3nt: TGTGCCAGCAGTTTATTAGCGGGAGGGTATGAGCAGTTCTTC
CDR3aa: CASSLLAGGYEQFF

v_gene: TRBV5-1
len: 13
abundance: NA
j_gene: TRBJ2-3
d_gene: NA
CDR3nt: TGCGCCAGCAGCTTGGCAAGCACAGATACGCAGTATTTT
CDR3aa: CASSLASTDTQYF

v_gene: TRBV5-5
len: 15
abundance: NA
j_gene: TRBJ1-4
d_gene: NA
CDR3nt: TGTGCCAGCAGCTTGTACAACAGGGCGAGTGAAAAACTGTTTTTT
CDR3aa: CASSLYNRASEKLFF

v_gene: TRBV30
len: 12
abundance: NA
j_gene: TRBJ2-7
d_gene: NA
CDR3nt: TGTGCCTGGAGTGACAGTAACTACGAGCAGTACTTC
CDR3aa: CAWSDSNYEQYF

v_gene: TRBV6-1
len: 14
abundance: NA
j_gene: TRBJ2-4
d_gene: TRBD1
CDR3nt: TGTGCCGGCAGTGAGACAGGGTATACGGGCATTCAGTACTTC
CDR3aa: CAGSETGYTGIQYF

v_gene: TRBV7-3
len: 12
abundance: once
j_gene: TRBJ1-3
d_gene: NA
CDR3nt: TGTGCCAGCAGCGGCCCTGGAAACACCATATATTTT
CDR3aa: CASSGPGNTIYF

v_gene: TRBV9
len: 15
abundance: NA
j_gene: TRBJ1-4
d_gene: NA
CDR3nt: TGTGCCAGCAGCGTAGAGGCTAATCGGGGGGAAAAACTGTTTTTT
CDR3aa: CASSVEANRGEKLFF

v_gene: TRBV9
len: 18
abundance: few
j_gene: TRBJ2-5
d_gene: TRBD2
CDR3nt: TGTGCCAGCAGCGTAGGGAGTTCTCTAGCGGGAGTCGTGGAGACCCAGTACTTC
CDR3aa: CASSVGSSLAGVVETQYF

v_gene: TRBV2
len: 14
abundance: NA
j_gene: TRBJ1-6
d_gene: NA
CDR3nt: TGTGCCAGTCTGGACAGCTCCTATAATTCACCCCTCCACTTT
CDR3aa: CASLDSSYNSPLHF

v_gene: TRBV6-6
len: 14
abundance: NA
j_gene: TRBJ2-1
d_gene: TRBD2
CDR3nt: TGTGCCAGCGAAAGGGGACTAGCTAGGGATGAGCAGTTCTTC
CDR3aa: CASERGLARDEQFF

v_gene: TRBV2
len: 13
abundance: NA
j_gene: TRBJ1-1
d_gene: NA
CDR3nt: TGTGCCAGCAGTGAGGACATGAACACTGAAGCTTTCTTT
CDR3aa: CASSEDMNTEAFF

v_gene: TRBV6-1
len: 12
abundance: NA
j_gene: TRBJ1-1
d_gene: NA
CDR3nt: TGTGCCAGCCGAGGGGCAGGGGAATTACCTTTCTTT
CDR3aa: CASRGAGELPFF

v_gene: TRBV6-5
len: 15
abundance: NA
j_gene: TRBJ2-3
d_gene: NA
CDR3nt: TGTGCCAGCAGTTTGTCTCCGGAGGCCCCCCGGCCGCAGTATTTT
CDR3aa: CASSLSPEAPRPQYF

v_gene: TRBV5-4
len: 14
abundance: NA
j_gene: TRBJ2-7
d_gene: NA
CDR3nt: TGTGCCAGCAGCTTGGTACAGGGCGGCGACGAGCAGTACTTC
CDR3aa: CASSLVQGGDEQYF

v_gene: TRBV19
len: 14
abundance: NA
j_gene: TRBJ1-5
d_gene: NA
CDR3nt: TGTGCCAGTAGCGAAGCTAGGGGCCCTCAGCCCCAGCATTTT
CDR3aa: CASSEARGPQPQHF

v_gene: TRBV28
len: 16
abundance: NA
j_gene: TRBJ2-3
d_gene: NA
CDR3nt: TGTGCCAGCAGTTTTTCCGAGACAACTAGCACAGATACGCAGTATTTT
CDR3aa: CASSFSETTSTDTQYF

v_gene: TRBV27
len: 13
abundance: NA
j_gene: TRBJ2-7
d_gene: NA
CDR3nt: TGTGCCAGCAGACCGGGACACTTCTACGAGCAGTACTTC
CDR3aa: CASRPGHFYEQYF

v_gene: TRBV18
len: 15
abundance: NA
j_gene: TRBJ2-7
d_gene: TRBD1
CDR3nt: TGTGCCAGCTCACTATCCGGGACAGGGTCCTACGAGCAGTACTTC
CDR3aa: CASSLSGTGSYEQYF

v_gene: TRBV6-5
len: 15
abundance: NA
j_gene: TRBJ2-1
d_gene: TRBD1
CDR3nt: TGTGCCAGCAGACCCGGACAGGGAGTGGACAATGAGCAGTTCTTC
CDR3aa: CASRPGQGVDNEQFF

v_gene: TRBV10-1
len: 13
abundance: NA
j_gene: TRBJ1-1
d_gene: NA
CDR3nt: TGCGCCAGCAGTGTTCAAGATAGCGCTGAAGCTTTCTTT
CDR3aa: CASSVQDSAEAFF

v_gene: TRBV28
len: 13
abundance: NA
j_gene: TRBJ1-2
d_gene: TRBD1
CDR3nt: TGTGCCAGCAGTTCACAGGGGTACTATGGCTACACCTTC
CDR3aa: CASSSQGYYGYTF

v_gene: TRBV27
len: 15
abundance: NA
j_gene: TRBJ1-4
d_gene: TRBD1
CDR3nt: TGTGCCAGCAGTACTCTGACAGGGACTAATGAAAAACTGTTTTTT
CDR3aa: CASSTLTGTNEKLFF

v_gene: TRBV4-1
len: 18
abundance: NA
j_gene: TRBJ2-7
d_gene: NA
CDR3nt: TGCGCCAGCAGCCAAGTTAGCGAGGGAGGCCCAATCCCCTACGAGCAGTACTTC
CDR3aa: CASSQVSEGGPIPYEQYF

v_gene: TRBV19
len: 15
abundance: NA
j_gene: TRBJ2-7
d_gene: NA
CDR3nt: TGTGCCAGTAGTATAGTCGGGGAGGTGGCCTACGAGCAGTACTTC
CDR3aa: CASSIVGEVAYEQYF

v_gene: TRBV29-1
len: 12
abundance: NA
j_gene: TRBJ2-3
d_gene: NA
CDR3nt: TGCAGCGAAATGCGTGGCACAGATACGCAGTATTTT
CDR3aa: CSEMRGTDTQYF

v_gene: TRBV29-1
len: 12
abundance: NA
j_gene: TRBJ2-3
d_gene: NA
CDR3nt: TGCAGCGTTGAATCTAGTCGGGATACGCAGTATTTT
CDR3aa: CSVESSRDTQYF

v_gene: TRBV10-1
len: 15
abundance: NA
j_gene: TRBJ2-7
d_gene: TRBD2
CDR3nt: TGCGCCAGCAGTGACTATAGCGGGGCGGTCTACGAGCAGTACTTC
CDR3aa: CASSDYSGAVYEQYF

v_gene: TRBV6-1
len: 15
abundance: few
j_gene: TRBJ1-5
d_gene: NA
CDR3nt: TGTGCCAGCAGTGAAGGGGGGGGTAGCAATCAGCCCCAGCATTTT
CDR3aa: CASSEGGGSNQPQHF

v_gene: TRBV7-2
len: 17
abundance: few
j_gene: TRBJ2-5
d_gene: TRBD2
CDR3nt: TGTGCCAGCAGCTCGTCCCTTCGCGGGGGAAAAGGAGAGACCCAGTACTTC
CDR3aa: CASSSSLRGGKGETQYF

v_gene: TRBV30
len: 15
abundance: once
j_gene: TRBJ2-5
d_gene: NA
CDR3nt: TGTGCCTGGAGTGTACAAAAGGGGCAGCAAGAGACCCAGTACTTC
CDR3aa: CAWSVQKGQQETQYF

v_gene: TRBV15
len: 17
abundance: NA
j_gene: TRBJ2-2
d_gene: NA
CDR3nt: TGTGCCACCAGCATTATCGCCGGGTTTCCGAACACCGGGGAGCTGTTTTTT
CDR3aa: CATSIIAGFPNTGELFF

v_gene: TRBV25-1
len: 13
abundance: NA
j_gene: TRBJ2-7
d_gene: NA
CDR3nt: TGTGCCAGCAGTAAACAGACCAACTACGAGCAGTACTTC
CDR3aa: CASSKQTNYEQYF

v_gene: TRBV6-5
len: 14
abundance: NA
j_gene: TRBJ1-1
d_gene: NA
CDR3nt: TGTGCCAGCAGTGAATACAGTAATCGGGGGTGGGCTTTCTTT
CDR3aa: CASSEYSNRGWAFF

v_gene: TRBV11-2
len: 14
abundance: NA
j_gene: TRBJ2-7
d_gene: NA
CDR3nt: TGTGCCAGCAGCTTACAGGGGCCAACCTACGAGCAGTACTTC
CDR3aa: CASSLQGPTYEQYF